The 31 T cell receptor beta chains presented below share a single source sample, sequenced in a study of cytomegalovirus exposure and HLA in healthy donors. With 60 Vbeta and 13 Jbeta primers, the PCR was carried out. Data came from immunoSEQ multiplex PCR; TCRdb stores just in-frame clones and leaves some out. The repertoire holds about 160,000 clones, with about 85% as singletons. Sequencing was performed on PBMCs. These receptors were taken from a young man in good health and CMV-seropositive.

The V and J genes are TRBV4-3 and TRBJ1-2; D is uncertain. CDR3 length: 17 residues. Trimming shortened V by 1 base and J by 4 bases, and 19 bases separated the two germline ends. Germline lookup yields CDR1 LGHNA and CDR2 YSLEER. CDR3 sequence: CASSQVESRVKGYGYTF. CDR3 nucleotide sequence: TGCGCCAGCAGCCAAGTAGAGTCGAGGGTAAAAGGCTATGGCTACACCTTC.

This rearrangement joins TRBV7-9 to TRBJ1-4; a weak D match, TRBD1 (6 bases). V was shortened by 5 bases and J by 4 bases, with 14 bases between the two germline ends. The CDR3 covers 15 residues. Per germline, CDR1 SEHNR and CDR2 FQNEAQ (reference sequence). In DNA, the CDR3 is TGTGCCAGCAGCCCACGACAGGCTTTTAATGAAAAACTGTTTTTT. Protein product: CASSPRQAFNEKLFF.

A remark on this clone: This specimen includes other DNA sequences encoding the same CDR3. This chain links TRBV25-1 with TRBJ1-3, with D hard to call. This CDR3 region has 11 residues. CDR1 and CDR2 (germline): MGHDK, SYGVNS. The ends were cut back, 6 bases at V and 7 bases at J, with 7 bases in the middle. The CDR3: CASSPGNTIYF. For the CDR3, the DNA is TGTGCCAGCAGCCCGGGTAACACCATATATTTT.

The chain is built from TRBV5-5 and TRBJ1-6; TRBD1 matches 9 bases. After removal of 3 bases from V and 1 base from J, the junction contained 11 bases not matched to a gene. CDR3 size: 19 residues. Germline lookup yields CDR1 SGHKS and CDR2 YYEKEE (reference sequence). CDR3 bases: TGTGCCAGCAGCTCATCCGGGACAGGGTTGGAATCCTATAATTCACCCCTCCACTTT. Amino acids: CASSSSGTGLESYNSPLHF.

The chain combines TRBV6-5 with TRBJ1-5, with TRBD1 matching over 9 bases. The CDR3 covers 15 residues. The V gene end was trimmed by 10 bases and the J gene end by 6 bases; junction bases not matched to a gene: 13. Germline V gives CDR1 MNHEY, CDR2 SVGAGI. DNA of the CDR3: TGTGCCATTCGGGGCCGGGACAGGGTGAGTCAGCCCCAGCATTTT. Residues: CAIRGRDRVSQPQHF.

The chain uses TRBV5-4 and TRBJ2-1; D not certain. V was shortened by 3 bases and J by 5 bases, with 9 bases between the two germline ends. This CDR3 has 13 residues. Germline CDR1 reads SGHNT; CDR2 reads YYREEE (reference sequence). For the CDR3, the DNA is TGTGCCAGCAGCTACTCTCCCCACAATGAGCAGTTCTTC. This encodes CASSYSPHNEQFF.

Details on this clone: Other DNA sequences in the same sample also yield this CDR3. The chain has TRBV6-6 and TRBJ1-1; perhaps TRBD1 as D (6 bases). Germline V gene data show CDR1 as MNHNY and CDR2 as SVGAGI (reference sequence). V was pared by 7 bases and J by 2 bases, with 11 bases between. This CDR3 has 13 amino acids. The CDR3 loop reads CASIRTVNTEAFF. In DNA form, the CDR3 reads TGTGCCAGCATCAGGACAGTCAACACTGAAGCTTTCTTT.

The chain carries TRBV5-1 and TRBJ1-1; tentative D call: TRBD1 (6 bases). From germline, CDR1 is SGHRS and CDR2 YFSETQ. V lost 4 bases to trimming and J lost 1 base, with 14 bases between them. The CDR3 length is 15 residues. CDR3 sequence (DNA): TGCGCCAGCAGCCCACCAGACAGGCCGAACACTGAAGCTTTCTTT. Amino acid sequence: CASSPPDRPNTEAFF.

The chain uses TRBV27 and TRBJ2-7, with 8 bases matching TRBD1. With 8 bases clipped from V and 3 bases from J, the junction kept 3 bases outside the gene matches. The CDR3 spans 12 residues. CDR1 and CDR2 (germline): MNHEY, SMNVEV (reference sequence). The CDR3 coding sequence is TGTGCCAGCGGGACAGGTCTCTACGAGCAGTACTTC. The encoded protein is CASGTGLYEQYF.

The rearrangement joins TRBV5-1 to TRBJ1-3; weak D call: TRBD1 (6 bases). Germline CDR1 is SGHRS and CDR2 is YFSETQ. V lost 5 bases and J 3 bases, leaving 12 bases between the germline ends. This CDR3 has 14 residues. CDR3 protein: CASRTGRLGNTIYF. The CDR3 bases are TGCGCCAGCAGGACAGGCCGTCTTGGAAACACCATATATTTT.

The rearrangement uses TRBV19 and TRBJ1-6; D not certain. V dropped 5 bases and J dropped 10 bases, with 9 bases sitting between them. The CDR3 loop spans 12 amino acids. The germline V gene has CDR1 LNHDA and CDR2 SQIVND (reference sequence). The CDR3 reads CASSPNGSPLHF. The DNA for the CDR3 is TGTGCCAGTAGTCCGAACGGGTCACCCCTCCACTTT.

J is TRBJ2-5 and V is TRBV30, with unresolved D. Trimming removed 2 bases from V and 4 bases from J, with 8 bases in between. This CDR3 spans 12 amino acids. The germline CDR1 and CDR2 sequences are GTSNPN and SVGIG (reference sequence). The CDR3 here is CAWSRRLETQYF. In nucleotides, the CDR3 is TGTGCCTGGAGTAGGCGGTTAGAGACCCAGTACTTC.

V is TRBV5-1 and J is TRBJ2-5, with a weak D call TRBD1 (6 bases). Deletions cut 3 bases from V and 2 bases from J, with 20 bases between. CDR1 is SGHRS, CDR2 YFSETQ, per germline. There are 17 residues in the CDR3. As DNA, the CDR3 is TGCGCCAGCAGCTGGGGAAACGGACAGCGAATTCAAGAGACCCAGTACTTC. Translating it yields CASSWGNGQRIQETQYF.

J is TRBJ2-7 and V is TRBV11-2; TRBD1 aligns across 9 bases. Germline V gene sequence: CDR1 SGHAT, CDR2 FQNNGV. This CDR3 comprises 15 residues. J gave up 2 bases and V 4 bases, and 6 bases lay outside the gene matches. CDR3 in amino acids: CASSSLQGAAYEQYF. The CDR3 DNA sequence: TGTGCCAGCAGCTCTTTACAGGGGGCGGCCTACGAGCAGTACTTC.

This clone was counted once. This chain uses TRBV4-2 with TRBJ2-3; TRBD2 agrees at 7 bases. Trimming at V came to 4 bases and at J to 3 bases, leaving 4 bases not matched to a gene. CDR3 length: 14 residues. CDR1 LGHNA and CDR2 YNFKEQ come from the germline V gene. CDR3 in amino acids: CASSPRGGTDTQYF. CDR3 coding DNA: TGTGCCAGCAGCCCTCGGGGAGGGACAGATACGCAGTATTTT.

This clone appeared a single time. J is TRBJ1-1 and V is TRBV15, with D tentatively TRBD1 (6 bases). Per germline, CDR1 LNHNV and CDR2 YYDKDF (reference sequence). V shed 5 bases and J shed 2 bases, with 12 bases lying between them. This CDR3 comprises 14 residues. The chain's CDR3 is CATSRRDTNTEAFF. Here the CDR3 DNA reads TGTGCCACCAGCCGCCGGGACACTAACACTGAAGCTTTCTTT.

The chain links TRBV7-2 to TRBJ1-2; TRBD1 agrees at 10 bases. The germline V gene has CDR1 SGHTA and CDR2 FQGNSA. The CDR3 sequence is 15 residues long. After removal of 5 bases from V and 8 bases from J, the junction contained 11 bases not matched to a gene. DNA for the CDR3: TGTGCCAGCAGCCTTCAAGGGACAGGGGTTGAAGGCTACACCTTC. It is translated as CASSLQGTGVEGYTF.

The rearrangement links TRBV9 to TRBJ2-2, with 8 bases that match TRBD2. The CDR3 contains 15 residues. CDR1 is SGDLS, CDR2 YYNGEE, per germline. The V gene end was trimmed by 0 bases and the J gene end by 8 bases; junction bases not matched to a gene: 6. The DNA of the CDR3 is TGTGCCAGCAGCGTAGGCCGGGGGGGCGTAGGGGAGCTGTTTTTT. Translated: CASSVGRGGVGELFF.

The V and J genes are TRBV4-3 and TRBJ1-1, with 7 bases that match TRBD1. Losses at the gene ends were 1 base for V and 0 bases for J; bases not matched to a gene: 8. CDR3 length: 17 amino acids. The germline V gene has CDR1 LGHNA and CDR2 YSLEER. The CDR3 loop is CASSQGYRGPLNTEAFF. In nucleotides, the CDR3 is TGCGCCAGCAGCCAAGGTTATAGGGGGCCACTGAACACTGAAGCTTTCTTT.

The rearrangement links TRBV27 to TRBJ2-7, with 11 bases that match TRBD1. Trimming cost V 4 bases and J 6 bases; bases outside gene matches: 5. Germline CDR1 reads MNHEY; CDR2 reads SMNVEV (reference sequence). This CDR3 is 14 amino acids long. CDR3 in amino acids: CASSSRDRGSEQYF. The CDR3, as DNA: TGTGCCAGCAGTTCTCGGGACAGGGGGAGCGAGCAGTACTTC.

The chain is built from TRBV7-8 and TRBJ2-4, with 8 bases identical to TRBD1. CDR3 size: 14 residues. The J segment lost 8 bases and the V segment lost 4 bases, leaving 7 bases of the junction unmatched. Germline-derived CDR1 and CDR2 are SGHVS and FQNEAQ. The CDR3 is CASSSMTGEDIQYF. The CDR3 region has the DNA TGTGCCAGCAGCTCGATGACAGGGGAGGACATTCAGTACTTC.

The chain recombines TRBV18 with TRBJ1-2; perhaps TRBD1 as D (5 bases). CDR1 is KGHSH, CDR2 LQKENI, per germline. The V end lost 3 bases, the J end lost 4 bases, and 12 bases lay between the germline ends. The CDR3 is 14 amino acids. The CDR3 spells CASSPAQDIYGYTF. CDR3 in DNA: TGTGCCAGCTCACCTGCTCAGGACATCTATGGCTACACCTTC.

The chain uses TRBV4-3 and TRBJ1-1, with D uncertain. The CDR3 totals 16 residues. The germline gives CDR1 LGHNA, CDR2 YSLEER. V was pared by 0 bases and J by 1 base, with 12 bases between. The CDR3 DNA sequence: TGCGCCAGCAGCCAAGAGATTGGGCAGAAGAACACTGAAGCTTTCTTT. This gives the protein CASSQEIGQKNTEAFF.

This clone has more than one count but fewer than ten. This sequence joins TRBV4-1 and TRBJ1-2, with TRBD1 as a possible D gene (5 bases). Trimming pared 0 bases from V and 0 bases from J, leaving 14 bases between. CDR3 length: 17 residues. In germline, CDR1 is MGHRA, CDR2 YSYEKL. CDR3 in DNA: TGCGCCAGCAGCCAAGATCGGGCGCAGGGTACTAACTATGGCTACACCTTC. Translated, it gives CASSQDRAQGTNYGYTF.

This clone has more than one count but fewer than ten. This sequence joins TRBV7-9 and TRBJ1-4; D is ambiguous. The CDR3 covers 15 residues. CDR1 is SEHNR and CDR2 is FQNEAQ in the germline V gene (reference sequence). The V end was cut by 5 bases, the J end by 7 bases, with 17 bases between. The CDR3 sequence is CASSLPVGSGEKLFF. CDR3 in DNA: TGTGCCAGCAGCCTCCCGGTGGGCAGTGGTGAAAAACTGTTTTTT.

V is TRBV7-8 and J is TRBJ2-4, with 7 bases that match TRBD1. This CDR3 spans 16 amino acids. Trimming removed 1 base from V and 3 bases from J; junction bases left unmatched: 6. Germline lookup yields CDR1 SGHVS and CDR2 FQNEAQ. The CDR3 DNA is TGTGCCAGCAGCTTAGAGGGCAGGGGGTTCAAAAACATTCAGTACTTC. It yields the protein CASSLEGRGFKNIQYF.

The gene calls are TRBV5-1 and TRBJ2-7; D uncertain. V was shortened by 2 bases and J by 4 bases, with 13 bases between the two germline ends. Germline CDR1 and CDR2: SGHRS and YFSETQ. There are 14 residues in the CDR3. CDR3 coding DNA: TGCGCCAGCAGCTTTCGTGGGCTTGTGTACGAGCAGTACTTC. It translates to CASSFRGLVYEQYF.

The V call is TRBV6-5, the J call TRBJ1-1; the match to TRBD1 covers 7 bases. The trim removed 5 bases at V and 1 base at J, leaving 1 base unmatched. Germline lookup yields CDR1 MNHEY and CDR2 SVGAGI. The CDR3 consists of 13 residues. The CDR3 loop is CASSGTANTEAFF. The CDR3 nucleotides are TGTGCCAGCAGTGGGACAGCGAACACTGAAGCTTTCTTT.

This chain links TRBV5-1 with TRBJ2-7; D gene unclear. This CDR3 comprises 12 residues. V gave up 4 bases and J gave up 0 bases, with 5 bases separating them. CDR1 is SGHRS and CDR2 is YFSETQ in the germline V gene. The CDR3 region is CASSPSSYEQYF. CDR3 coding DNA: TGCGCCAGCAGCCCGAGCTCCTACGAGCAGTACTTC.

This chain uses TRBV11-3 with TRBJ1-1; TRBD1 is a possible D gene (5 bases). The CDR3 covers 13 residues. The germline V and J ends were trimmed by 7 bases and 5 bases, with 14 bases remaining between them. From germline, CDR1 is SGHNT and CDR2 YENEEA. CDR3 sequence reads: CASNPGGRTEAFF. The CDR3, as DNA: TGTGCCAGCAACCCGGGGGGGAGGACTGAAGCTTTCTTT.

The chain uses TRBV5-1 and TRBJ2-7; 13 bases align to TRBD2. Germline trimming cut 4 bases from V and 4 bases from J; bases unmatched to any gene: 5. The CDR3 runs 15 residues. CDR1 and CDR2 from the germline V gene are SGHRS and YFSETQ. CDR3 sequence: CASSEGLAGLYEQYF. Here the CDR3 DNA reads TGCGCCAGCAGCGAGGGACTAGCGGGGCTTTACGAGCAGTACTTC. Full variable domain (remainder filled in from reference TRBV5-1 and TRBJ2-7): KAGVTQTPRYLIKTRGQQVTLSCSPISGHRSVSWYQQTPGQGLQFLFEYFSETQRNKGNFPGRFSGRQFSNSRSEMNVSTLELGDSALYLCASSEGLAGLYEQYFGPGTRLTVT.